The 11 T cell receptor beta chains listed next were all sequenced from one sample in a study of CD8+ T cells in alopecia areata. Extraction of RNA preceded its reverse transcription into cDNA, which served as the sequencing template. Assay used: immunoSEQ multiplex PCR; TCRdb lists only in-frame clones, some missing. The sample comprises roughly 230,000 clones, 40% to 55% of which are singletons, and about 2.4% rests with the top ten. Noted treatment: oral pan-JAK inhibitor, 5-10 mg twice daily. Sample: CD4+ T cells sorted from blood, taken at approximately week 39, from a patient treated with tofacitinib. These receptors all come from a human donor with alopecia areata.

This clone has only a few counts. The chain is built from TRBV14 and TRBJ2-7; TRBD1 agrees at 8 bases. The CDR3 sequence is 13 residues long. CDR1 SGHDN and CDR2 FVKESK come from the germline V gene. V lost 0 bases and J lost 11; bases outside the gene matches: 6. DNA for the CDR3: TGTGCCAGCAGCCAAGACCTCAGACAGGGGAAGTACTTC. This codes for CASSQDLRQGKYF. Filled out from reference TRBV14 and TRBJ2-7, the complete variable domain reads EAGVTQFPSHSVIEKGQTVTLRCDPISGHDNLYWYRRVMGKEIKFLLHFVKESKQDESGMPNNRFLAERTGGTYSTLKVQPAELEDSGVYFCASSQDLRQGKYFGPGTRLTVT.

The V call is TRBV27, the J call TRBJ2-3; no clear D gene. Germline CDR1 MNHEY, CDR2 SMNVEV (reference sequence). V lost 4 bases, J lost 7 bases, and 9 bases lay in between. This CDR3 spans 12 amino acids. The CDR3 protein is CASSSLSNTQYF. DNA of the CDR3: TGTGCCAGCAGTTCGCTCTCGAATACGCAGTATTTT.

CDR3 sequence: CSARAGNTQYF. Here the CDR3 DNA reads TGCAGTGCTAGAGCGGGAAACACGCAGTATTTT. The J gene is TRBJ2-3, the V gene TRBV20-1, with D possibly being TRBD2 (5 bases). Germline assignment: CDR1 DFQATT and CDR2 SNEGSKA (reference sequence). The V gene lost 1 base and the J gene lost 9 bases, with 8 bases spanning the gap. CDR3 length: 11 residues.

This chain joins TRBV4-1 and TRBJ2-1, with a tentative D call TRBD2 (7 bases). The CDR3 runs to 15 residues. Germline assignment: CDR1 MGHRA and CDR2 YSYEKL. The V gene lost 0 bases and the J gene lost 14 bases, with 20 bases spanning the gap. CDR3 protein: CASSQEGAGGGSKFF. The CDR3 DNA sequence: TGCGCCAGCAGCCAAGAGGGGGCAGGAGGCGGGAGCAAGTTCTTC.

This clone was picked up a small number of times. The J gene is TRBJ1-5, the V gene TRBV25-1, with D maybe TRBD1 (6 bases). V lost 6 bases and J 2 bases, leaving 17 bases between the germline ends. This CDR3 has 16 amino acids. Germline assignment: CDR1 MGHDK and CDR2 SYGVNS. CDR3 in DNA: TGTGCCAGCAGGGGAGGGGGTATGGATGGCAATCAGCCCCAGCATTTT. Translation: CASRGGGMDGNQPQHF.

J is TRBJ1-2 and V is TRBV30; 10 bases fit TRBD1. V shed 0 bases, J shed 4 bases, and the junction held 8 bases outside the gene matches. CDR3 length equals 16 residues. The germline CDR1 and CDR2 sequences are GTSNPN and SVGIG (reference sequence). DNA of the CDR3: TGTGCCTGGAGTGTACGGAGACAGGGGGCTGGCTATGGCTACACCTTC. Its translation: CAWSVRRQGAGYGYTF.

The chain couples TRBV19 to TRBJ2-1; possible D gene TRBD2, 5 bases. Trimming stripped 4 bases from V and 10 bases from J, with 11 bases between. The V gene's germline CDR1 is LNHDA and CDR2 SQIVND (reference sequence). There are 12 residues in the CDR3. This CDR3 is CASSTTVAEQFF. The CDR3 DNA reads TGTGCCAGTAGTACGACCGTAGCGGAGCAGTTCTTC.

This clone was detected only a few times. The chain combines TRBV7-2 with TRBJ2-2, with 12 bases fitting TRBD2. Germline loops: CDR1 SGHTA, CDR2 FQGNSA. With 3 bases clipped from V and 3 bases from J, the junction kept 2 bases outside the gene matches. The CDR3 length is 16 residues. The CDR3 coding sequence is TGTGCCAGCAGCTTCACTAGCGGGAGGCACACCGGGGAGCTGTTTTTT. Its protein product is CASSFTSGRHTGELFF. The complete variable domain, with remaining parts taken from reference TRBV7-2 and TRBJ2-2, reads GAGVSQSPSNKVTEKGKDVELRCDPISGHTALYWYRQSLGQGLEFLIYFQGNSAPDKSGLPSDRFSAERTGGSVSTLTIQRTQQEDSAVYLCASSFTSGRHTGELFFGEGSRLTVL.

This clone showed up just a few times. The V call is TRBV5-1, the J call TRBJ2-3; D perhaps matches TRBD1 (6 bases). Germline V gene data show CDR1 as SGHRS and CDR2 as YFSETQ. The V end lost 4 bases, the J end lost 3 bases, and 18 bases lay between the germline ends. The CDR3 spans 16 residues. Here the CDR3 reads CASSRSGAGSTDTQYF. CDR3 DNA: TGCGCCAGCAGCAGATCAGGGGCCGGGTCGACAGATACGCAGTATTTT.

This CDR3 reads CASTGQGNGYTF. The DNA of the CDR3 is TGTGCCTCGACCGGACAGGGGAATGGCTACACCTTC. This chain joins TRBV30 and TRBJ1-2, with TRBD1 matching 9 bases. V lost 7 bases to trimming and J lost 6 bases; unmatched junction nucleotides: 6. In germline, CDR1 is GTSNPN, CDR2 SVGIG (reference sequence). The CDR3 is 12 amino acids.

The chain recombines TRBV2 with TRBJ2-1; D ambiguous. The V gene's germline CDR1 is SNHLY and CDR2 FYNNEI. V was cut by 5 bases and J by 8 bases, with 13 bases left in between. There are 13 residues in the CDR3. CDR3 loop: CASSITLGHEQFF. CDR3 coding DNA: TGTGCCAGCAGTATCACACTGGGCCATGAGCAGTTCTTC.